Listed below are T cell receptor beta chains from one sample, sequenced in a study of response to subunit inactivated influenza vaccine. In TCRdb, the RT-PCR reads were re-called with MiXCR into one record per CDR3 protein. The data show 500,000 to 600,000 distinct CDR3 sequences, 11% seen once. Separately, the same data were catalogued under a study of T cells expressing NK-cell markers.

The sequencing here drew on PBMCs from blood, taken on the day of vaccination. The receptors here all came from a man aged 50 or older who received an inactivated influenza vaccine. The CDR3 runs from the conserved cysteine through the conserved F or W. Each record gives: clone size, D gene, J gene, V gene, CDR3 protein, CDR3 DNA. A D gene is named only where the DNA matches it firmly. Part of the rows lack a size; the others show once, few, many or a class for expanded clones.

>.|TRBD1|TRBJ2-7|TRBV20-1
CSASGTGGDEQYF
TGCAGTGCTAGTGGGACAGGGGGCGACGAGCAGTACTTC
>few|.|TRBJ2-5|TRBV7-9
CASSPSDSNQETQYF
TGTGCCAGCAGCCCTTCAGACAGTAACCAAGAGACCCAGTACTTC
>few|.|TRBJ2-6|TRBV18
CASSPVYSGANVLTF
TGTGCCAGCTCACCGGTTTACTCTGGGGCCAACGTCCTGACTTTC
>.|.|TRBJ2-2|TRBV7-2
CASSLSSGRNTGELFF
TGTGCCAGCAGCTTATCTTCAGGCCGAAACACCGGGGAGCTGTTTTTT
>few|TRBD1|TRBJ2-1|TRBV25-1
CASSETGGLREQFF
TGTGCCAGCAGTGAAACAGGGGGCCTTCGAGAGCAGTTCTTC
>.|TRBD2|TRBJ2-1|TRBV7-3
CASSLTPSGAYNEQFF
TGTGCCAGCAGCTTAACGCCTAGCGGGGCCTACAATGAGCAGTTCTTC
>few|.|TRBJ1-4|TRBV20-1
CSAPHNEKLFF
TGCAGTGCGCCCCATAACGAAAAACTGTTTTTT
>.|.|TRBJ2-3|TRBV5-1
CASSLGQSGLTDTQYF
TGCGCCAGCAGCTTAGGACAGTCGGGGTTAACAGATACGCAGTATTTT
>.|.|TRBJ2-7|TRBV3-1
CARTGTYCFFEQYF
TGTGCCAGAACCGGGACTTATTGTTTCTTCGAGCAGTACTTC
>few|TRBD1|TRBJ2-5|TRBV11-2
CASSPGTGIQETQYF
TGTGCCAGCAGCCCAGGGACAGGAATTCAAGAGACCCAGTACTTC
>.|.|TRBJ2-1|TRBV10-3
CAISDRRNEQFF
TGTGCCATCAGTGACCGGCGTAATGAGCAGTTCTTC
>.|TRBD2|TRBJ2-7|TRBV18
CASSGGTSGTHQKAYEQYF
TGTGCCAGCTCAGGGGGGACTAGCGGGACCCACCAAAAAGCGTACGAGCAGTACTTC
>.|.|TRBJ2-3|TRBV12-3/TRBV12-4
CASSSSIPDTQYF
TGTGCCAGCAGTTCCTCAATCCCAGATACGCAGTATTTT
>.|TRBD2|TRBJ2-1|TRBV7-2
CARSLAGHNEQFF
TGTGCCAGATCCCTAGCGGGACACAATGAGCAGTTCTTC
>.|.|TRBJ2-3|TRBV24-1
CATSDSSLSDTQYF
TGTGCCACCAGTGATTCGAGTCTCTCAGATACGCAGTATTTT
>.|.|TRBJ2-7|TRBV6-6
CASSYIYYEQYF
TGTGCCAGCAGTTACATTTACTACGAGCAGTACTTC
>.|.|TRBJ2-3|TRBV6-1
CASSRRGDYHTQYF
TGTGCCAGCAGCCGTAGGGGGGACTACCATACGCAGTATTTT
>.|.|TRBJ2-1|TRBV14
CASSQDRWGHQSYYNEQFF
TGTGCCAGCAGCCAAGATCGGTGGGGTCATCAATCCTATTACAATGAGCAGTTCTTC
>.|TRBD1|TRBJ2-2|TRBV3-1
CASSQEALGGQGNTGELFF
TGTGCCAGCAGCCAAGAAGCCCTAGGGGGACAGGGGAACACCGGGGAGCTGTTTTTT
>many|.|TRBJ1-1|TRBV6-5
CASSYYERSEAFF
TGTGCCAGCAGTTATTATGAGAGGTCTGAAGCTTTCTTT
>.|TRBD2|TRBJ2-5|TRBV7-3
CASSPGTSLYQETQYF
TGTGCCAGCAGCCCGGGGACTAGCCTGTACCAAGAGACCCAGTACTTC
>.|TRBD1|TRBJ2-6|TRBV4-3
CASSLGQGKSGANVLTF
TGCGCCAGCAGCCTGGGACAGGGGAAATCTGGGGCCAACGTCCTGACTTTC
>.|.|TRBJ2-2|TRBV7-9
CASSSHRDTGELFF
TGTGCCAGCAGCTCACACAGGGACACCGGGGAGCTGTTTTTT
>many|.|TRBJ2-7|TRBV12-3/TRBV12-4
CASSLGTRAYEQYF
TGTGCCAGCAGTCTAGGAACAAGGGCCTACGAGCAGTACTTC
>many|.|TRBJ2-1|TRBV5-1
CASSLNWLTEQFF
TGCGCCAGCAGCTTGAACTGGCTGACAGAGCAGTTCTTC
>few|.|TRBJ2-7|TRBV11-3
CASSLDPGIFSEQYF
TGTGCCAGCAGCTTAGATCCCGGGATCTTTTCCGAGCAGTACTTC
>.|TRBD2|TRBJ2-7|TRBV20-1
CSAKGGLAEIYEQYF
TGCAGTGCTAAAGGCGGCCTAGCGGAGATCTACGAGCAGTACTTC
>few|.|TRBJ1-3|TRBV29-1
CSVDGGSGNTIYF
TGCAGCGTTGATGGGGGCTCTGGAAACACCATATATTTT
>.|.|TRBJ2-1|TRBV12-3/TRBV12-4
CASSSPSAQAAHEQFF
TGTGCCAGCAGTTCCCCTAGCGCCCAGGCGGCCCATGAGCAGTTCTTC
>few|TRBD2|TRBJ2-2|TRBV19
CASSPVAGSNTGELFF
TGTGCCAGTAGTCCCGTAGCGGGCTCGAACACCGGGGAGCTGTTTTTT
>.|.|TRBJ2-5|TRBV6-2/TRBV6-3
CASSWEGIETQYF
TGTGCCAGCAGTTGGGAAGGGATAGAGACCCAGTACTTC
>many|TRBD1|TRBJ2-7|TRBV6-2/TRBV6-3
CASSVGQLLYEQYF
TGTGCCAGCAGTGTGGGACAGTTACTCTACGAGCAGTACTTC
>.|.|TRBJ1-1|TRBV27
CASSLYSRGTEAFF
TGTGCCAGCAGTTTGTACAGCCGGGGGACTGAAGCTTTCTTT